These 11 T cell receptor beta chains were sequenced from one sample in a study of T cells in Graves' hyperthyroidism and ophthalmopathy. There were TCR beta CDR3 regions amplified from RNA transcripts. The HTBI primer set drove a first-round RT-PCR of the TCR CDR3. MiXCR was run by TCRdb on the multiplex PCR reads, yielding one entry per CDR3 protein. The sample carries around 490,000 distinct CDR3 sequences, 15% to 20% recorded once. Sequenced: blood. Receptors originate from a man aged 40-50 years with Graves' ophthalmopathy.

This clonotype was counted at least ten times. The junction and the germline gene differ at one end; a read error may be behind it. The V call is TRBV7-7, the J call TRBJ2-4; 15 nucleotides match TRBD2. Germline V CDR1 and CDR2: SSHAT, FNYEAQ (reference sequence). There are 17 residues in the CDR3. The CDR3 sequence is CASSLGTSGRAKNIQYF. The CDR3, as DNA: TGTGCTAGCAGCTTAGGGACTAGCGGGAGGGCCAAAAACATTCAGTACTTC.

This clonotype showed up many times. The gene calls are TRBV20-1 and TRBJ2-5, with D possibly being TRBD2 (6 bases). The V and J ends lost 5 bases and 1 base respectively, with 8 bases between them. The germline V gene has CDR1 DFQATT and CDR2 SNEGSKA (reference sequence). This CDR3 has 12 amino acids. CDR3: CSAGSGQETQYF. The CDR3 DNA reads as TGCAGTGCTGGTAGCGGCCAAGAGACCCAGTACTTC.

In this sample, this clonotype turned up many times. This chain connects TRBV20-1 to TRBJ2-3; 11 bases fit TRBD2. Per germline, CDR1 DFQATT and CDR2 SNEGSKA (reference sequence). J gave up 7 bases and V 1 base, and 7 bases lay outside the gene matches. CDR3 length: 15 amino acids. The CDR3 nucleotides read TGCAGTGCTAGAGTCGTGGCTAGCGGGAGGAATACGCAGTATTTT. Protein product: CSARVVASGRNTQYF.

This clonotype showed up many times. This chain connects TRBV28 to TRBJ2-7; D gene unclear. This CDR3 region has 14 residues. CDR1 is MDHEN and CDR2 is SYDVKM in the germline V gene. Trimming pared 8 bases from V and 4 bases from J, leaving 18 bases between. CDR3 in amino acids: CASGVDMDGYEQYF. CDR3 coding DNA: TGTGCCAGCGGGGTAGACATGGACGGGTACGAGCAGTACTTC.

CDR3 sequence reads: CATSDTVGNYGYTF. DNA for the CDR3: TGTGCCACCTCTGACACGGTCGGCAACTATGGCTACACCTTC. This chain uses TRBV24-1 with TRBJ1-2; D is ambiguous. The CDR3 sequence is 14 residues long. The germline V gene has CDR1 KGHDR and CDR2 SFDVKD. Trimming took 9 bases from V and 2 from J, leaving 15 bases between them.

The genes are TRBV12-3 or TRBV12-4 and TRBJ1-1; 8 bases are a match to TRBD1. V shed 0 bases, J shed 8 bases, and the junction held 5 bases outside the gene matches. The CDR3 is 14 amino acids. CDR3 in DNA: TGTGCCAGCAGTTTAGCGATCGGGGACAGGGAAGCTTTCTTT. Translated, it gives CASSLAIGDREAFF.

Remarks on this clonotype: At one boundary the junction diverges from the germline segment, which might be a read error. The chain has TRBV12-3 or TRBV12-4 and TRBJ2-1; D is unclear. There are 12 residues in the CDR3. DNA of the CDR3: TGTGCCAGCAGTGTCGTAGGCGATGAGCAGTCCTTC. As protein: CASSVVGDEQSF.

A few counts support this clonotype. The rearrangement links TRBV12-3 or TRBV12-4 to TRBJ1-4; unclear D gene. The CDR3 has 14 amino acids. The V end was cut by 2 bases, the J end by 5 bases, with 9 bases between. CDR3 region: CASSLFGVNEKLFF. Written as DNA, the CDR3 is TGTGCCAGCAGTTTATTCGGAGTAAATGAAAAACTGTTTTTT.

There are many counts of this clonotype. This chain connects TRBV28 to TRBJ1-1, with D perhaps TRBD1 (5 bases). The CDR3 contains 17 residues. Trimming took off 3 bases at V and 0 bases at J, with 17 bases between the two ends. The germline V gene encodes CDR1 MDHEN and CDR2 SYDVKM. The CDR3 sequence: CASSFKTEITMNTEAFF. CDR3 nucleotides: TGTGCCAGCAGTTTCAAGACAGAAATTACAATGAACACTGAAGCTTTCTTT.

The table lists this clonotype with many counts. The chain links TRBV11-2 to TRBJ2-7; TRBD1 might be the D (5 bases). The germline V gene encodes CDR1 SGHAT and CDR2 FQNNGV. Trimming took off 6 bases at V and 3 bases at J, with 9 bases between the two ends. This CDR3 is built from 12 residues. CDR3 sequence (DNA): TGTGCCAGCAGATCCAGGGTCTACGAGCAGTACTTC. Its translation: CASRSRVYEQYF.

CDR3: CAISRDRVREQYF. CDR3 bases: TGTGCCATCAGCCGGGACAGGGTACGCGAGCAGTACTTC. This chain joins TRBV10-3 and TRBJ2-7; 9 bases line up with TRBD1. The CDR3 consists of 13 residues. Germline V gives CDR1 ENHRY, CDR2 SYGVKD. Trimming removed 6 bases from V and 6 bases from J; junction bases left unmatched: 6.